The rows below give T cell receptor beta chains drawn from one sample of a study of blood T cell repertoires in COVID-19. Some clones are missing from TCRdb's copy, which holds only in-frame ones; the method was immunoSEQ multiplex PCR. The table records approximately 160,000 clones, approximately 86% of them present only once. The sequencing input was peripheral blood. The origin of the receptors is a man aged 55 to 70 who had recovered from COVID-19. CDR3s include the opening cysteine and the closing phenylalanine or tryptophan. A D gene is named only where the DNA matches it firmly. The size field is filled for only some rows; it gives once, few, many or a size class.

V: TRBV27; J: TRBJ1-3; D: TRBD1; size: NA; CDR3: CASSLTGTHSGNTIYF; DNA: TGTGCCAGCAGTTTGACAGGGACACACTCTGGAAACACCATATATTTT
V: TRBV7-2; J: TRBJ2-2; D: NA; size: once; CDR3: CASRTTTGELFF; DNA: TGTGCCAGCAGGACTACGACCGGGGAGCTGTTTTTT
V: TRBV4-3; J: TRBJ2-5; D: NA; size: NA; CDR3: CASSQGRSSGLETQYF; DNA: TGCGCCAGCAGCCAAGGTCGATCGTCAGGGCTGGAGACCCAGTACTTC
V: TRBV11-3; J: TRBJ2-2; D: TRBD1; size: NA; CDR3: CASSRRQGVGTGELFF; DNA: TGTGCCAGCAGCCGAAGACAGGGCGTAGGGACCGGGGAGCTGTTTTTT
V: TRBV3-1/TRBV3-2; J: TRBJ1-2; D: NA; size: NA; CDR3: CASSQDGRHNYGYTF; DNA: TGTGCCAGCAGCCAAGATGGGCGTCATAACTATGGCTACACCTTC
V: TRBV18; J: TRBJ1-2; D: NA; size: NA; CDR3: CASSPQGLDSGGGYTF; DNA: TGTGCCAGCTCACCACAGGGTCTGGACAGCGGGGGTGGCTACACCTTC
V: TRBV19; J: TRBJ2-1; D: TRBD1; size: NA; CDR3: CASSPGQGGYNEQFF; DNA: TGTGCCAGTAGCCCGGGACAGGGGGGATACAATGAGCAGTTCTTC
V: TRBV29-1; J: TRBJ1-2; D: NA; size: NA; CDR3: CSVDKMGQNYGYTF; DNA: TGCAGCGTTGACAAGATGGGGCAGAACTATGGCTACACCTTC
V: TRBV7-2; J: TRBJ2-7; D: TRBD2; size: NA; CDR3: CASSSSGGAGEQYF; DNA: TGTGCCAGCAGCTCTAGCGGGGGGGCCGGGGAGCAGTACTTC
V: TRBV19; J: TRBJ2-2; D: NA; size: NA; CDR3: CASTVGRGTNTGELFF; DNA: TGTGCCAGTACCGTCGGTAGGGGGACGAACACCGGGGAGCTGTTTTTT
V: TRBV6-5; J: TRBJ2-1; D: NA; size: NA; CDR3: CASSYSIRGGLIF; DNA: TGTGCCAGCAGTTACTCGATTAGGGGGGGTTTAATCTTC
V: TRBV5-1; J: TRBJ1-6; D: NA; size: NA; CDR3: CASSLLGGMDNSPLHF; DNA: TGCGCCAGCAGCTTGCTGGGGGGGATGGATAATTCACCCCTCCACTTT
V: TRBV3-1/TRBV3-2; J: TRBJ1-2; D: TRBD1; size: NA; CDR3: CASSQEPQGRNGYTF; DNA: TGTGCCAGCAGCCAAGAGCCACAGGGGAGGAATGGCTACACCTTC
V: TRBV19; J: TRBJ2-3; D: TRBD2; size: NA; CDR3: CASSIGTSGADTQYF; DNA: TGTGCCAGTAGTATAGGAACTAGCGGGGCAGATACGCAGTATTTT
V: TRBV5-4; J: TRBJ1-2; D: NA; size: NA; CDR3: CASSLEGGAGYGYTF; DNA: TGTGCCAGCAGCTTGGAAGGGGGGGCAGGCTATGGCTACACCTTC
V: TRBV6-5; J: TRBJ1-2; D: NA; size: NA; CDR3: CASRVGGHNYGYTF; DNA: TGTGCCAGCAGAGTTGGGGGACACAACTATGGCTACACCTTC
V: TRBV27; J: TRBJ2-1; D: TRBD2; size: NA; CDR3: CASRTSGGEGDNEQFF; DNA: TGTGCCAGCAGGACTAGCGGGGGGGAGGGGGACAATGAGCAGTTCTTC
V: TRBV25-1; J: TRBJ1-2; D: NA; size: NA; CDR3: CASSRDNRGYTF; DNA: TGTGCCAGCAGTCGGGACAATAGGGGCTACACCTTC
V: TRBV29-1; J: TRBJ2-7; D: TRBD2; size: NA; CDR3: CLTGLASSYEQYF; DNA: TGCCTCACGGGACTAGCGTCCTCCTACGAGCAGTACTTC
V: TRBV12-3/TRBV12-4; J: TRBJ1-1; D: TRBD1; size: NA; CDR3: CASRTGYIDEAFF; DNA: TGTGCCAGCCGGACAGGGTACATTGATGAAGCTTTCTTT